This TCR beta chain derives from a study of T cell changes during pregnancy in multiple sclerosis. Germline CDR1 reads SEHNR; CDR2 reads FQNEAQ (reference sequence). After removal of 6 bases from V and 5 bases from J, the junction contained 8 bases not matched to a gene. This CDR3 comprises 14 residues. Libraries were prepared by immunoSEQ multiplex PCR; TCRdb keeps only in-frame clonotypes and omits some of them. The table shows 50,000 to 60,000 clones, with roughly 90% occurring only once. The rearrangement links TRBV7-9 to TRBJ2-7; 9 bases are a match to TRBD1. The sequence was collected from a female donor in good health, enrolled as a control in a pregnancy study. The sample was peripheral blood, taken after pregnancy. The DNA for the CDR3 is TGTGCCAGCAGGAGAACCGGGACAGGGAACGAGCAGTACTTC. It is translated as CASRRTGTGNEQYF.